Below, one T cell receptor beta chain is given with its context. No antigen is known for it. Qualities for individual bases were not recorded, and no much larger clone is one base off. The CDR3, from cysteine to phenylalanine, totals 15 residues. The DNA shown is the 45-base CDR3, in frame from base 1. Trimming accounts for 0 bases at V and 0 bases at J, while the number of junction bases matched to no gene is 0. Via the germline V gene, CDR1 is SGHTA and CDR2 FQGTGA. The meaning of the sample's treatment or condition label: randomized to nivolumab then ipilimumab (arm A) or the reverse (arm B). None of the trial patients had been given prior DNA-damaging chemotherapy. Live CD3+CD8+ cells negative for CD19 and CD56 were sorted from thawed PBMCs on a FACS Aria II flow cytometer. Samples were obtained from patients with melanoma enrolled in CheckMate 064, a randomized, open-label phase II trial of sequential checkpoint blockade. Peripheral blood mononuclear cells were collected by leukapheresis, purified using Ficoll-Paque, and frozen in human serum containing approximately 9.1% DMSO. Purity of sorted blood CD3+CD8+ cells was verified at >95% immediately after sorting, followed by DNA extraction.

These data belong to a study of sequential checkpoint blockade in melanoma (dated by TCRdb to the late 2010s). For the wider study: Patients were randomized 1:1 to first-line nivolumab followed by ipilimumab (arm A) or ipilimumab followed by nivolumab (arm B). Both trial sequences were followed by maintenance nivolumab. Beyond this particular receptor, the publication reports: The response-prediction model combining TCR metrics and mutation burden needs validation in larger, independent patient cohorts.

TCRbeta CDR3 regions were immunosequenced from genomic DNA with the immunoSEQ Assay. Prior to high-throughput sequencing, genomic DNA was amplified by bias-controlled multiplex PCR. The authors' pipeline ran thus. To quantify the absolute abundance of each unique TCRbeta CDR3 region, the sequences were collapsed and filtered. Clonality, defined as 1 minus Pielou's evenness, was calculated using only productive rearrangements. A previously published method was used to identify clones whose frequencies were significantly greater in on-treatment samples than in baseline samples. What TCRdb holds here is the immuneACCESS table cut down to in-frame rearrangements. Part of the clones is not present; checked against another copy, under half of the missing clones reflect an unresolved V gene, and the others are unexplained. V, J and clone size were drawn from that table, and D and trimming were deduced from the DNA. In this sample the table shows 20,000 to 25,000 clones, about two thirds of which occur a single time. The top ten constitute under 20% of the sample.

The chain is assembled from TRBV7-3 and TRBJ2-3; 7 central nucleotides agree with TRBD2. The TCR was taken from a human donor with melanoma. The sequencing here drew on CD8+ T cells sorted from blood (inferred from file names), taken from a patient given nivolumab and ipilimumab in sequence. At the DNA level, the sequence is TGTGCCAGCAGCTTAACGGGGGGGAGCACAGATACGCAGTATTTT. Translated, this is CASSLTGGSTDTQYF.